This T cell receptor (beta chain) emerged from a study of blood T cell repertoires in COVID-19. Looking at the study overall: Nucleic acid was either cDNA or gDNA, and it came from T cells, B-cell-depleted T cells, or PBMCs.

V was cut by 4 bases and J by 1 base, with 10 bases left in between. The CDR3 has 14 amino acids. Germline values: CDR1 MNHEY, CDR2 SVGAGI. The study drew participants aged about 18 to 95 years from some 25 US areas. The method was immunoSEQ multiplex PCR; TCRdb's version includes in-frame clones alone and lacks a portion of them. The data contain around 310,000 clones, roughly 89% of them singletons. Sequencing used PBMCs or T cells enriched from blood (not recorded which). V and J are TRBV6-5 and TRBJ1-1, with D possibly being TRBD1 (6 bases). The TCR comes from a woman aged 25 to 39 who had recovered from COVID-19. Here the CDR3 reads CASSSGVKNTEAFF. CDR3 DNA: TGTGCCAGCAGTTCAGGGGTGAAGAACACTGAAGCTTTCTTT.